The entry that follows covers one T cell receptor beta chain sequence. The antigen this receptor binds is unknown. Per-base quality was not reported, and no clone a single base away is much larger than it. Ficoll-Paque density gradient centrifugation was the method used to isolate PBMCs. The sample comes from a study of T-cell memory formation after mild COVID-19 (dated by TCRdb to about 2021). At the level of the whole study: TCR sequence clusters from the two donors were found to be largely donor specific. In a couple of donors, T-cell clones that expanded and contracted after mild COVID-19 were followed by sequencing TCRalpha and TCRbeta repertoires longitudinally. Two young, previously healthy adult volunteers made up the cohort, one male and one female. Overall study outcomes, separate from this receptor: Contracting CD4+ clones turned up mainly in the CM and EM memory subsets, whereas EMRA was where CD8+ clones were enriched. Some responding clones were detected in pre-infection memory, suggesting pre-existing cross-reactive memory T cells joined the SARS-CoV-2 response. Balanced CD4/CD8 phenotypes were observed for clones contracting from day 15 to 85, whereas a bias towards CD4+ was observed for a second wave of clones expanding from day 15 to 37. Only a couple of mild cases were covered by the study, and larger cohorts that include severe cases with pre-infection samples were considered necessary. The second-wave clones that peaked on day 37 were not confirmed to be SARS-CoV-2 specific.

Sequencing took place on an Illumina NovaSeq 6000. cDNA libraries for TCRalpha and TCRbeta were prepared by 5'RACE using constant-segment primers, with sample barcodes and unique molecular identifiers added. Trizol reagent was used to extract RNA from every sample. The libraries were amplified in two PCR steps, and the second step added a second sample barcode and Illumina TruSeq adapters. The libraries were sequenced on an Illumina NovaSeq using 2 x 150 bp paired-end reads. Under the source paper's analysis protocol: Demultiplexing of reads and collapsing into UMI-guided consensus sequences were performed with migec v1.2.7. Using mixcr v2.1.11, the UMI consensuses were aligned to TRA and TRB V and J templates and assembled into clonotypes. Clonotypes were classified as expanded or contracted when called significant by both edgeR and NoisET, with noise models trained on biological replicates. For edgeR calls, a false discovery rate-adjusted p below 0.01 and a log2 fold-change threshold of 1 were applied. As an exploratory analysis of dynamics, PCA with hierarchical clustering was applied to max-normalized trajectories of the 1000 most abundant clonotypes. Separately sequenced CD4+ and CD8+ repertoires were used to assign a CD4 or CD8 phenotype to each responding clone. TCRdb itself trimmed the public reads at Q25 with fastp, ran MiXCR and retained productive beta chains. Entries are consolidated by CDR3 protein sequence, retaining the most common genes and DNA. The V and J calls were determined by TCRdb, not by the authors. The table for this sample lists about 340,000 distinct CDR3 sequences; roughly 15% of them were counted only once. 20% to 25% of the sample is held by the ten biggest clonotypes.

Including cysteine and phenylalanine, the CDR3 has 15 amino acids. Of all the DNA, just the CDR3 is kept, 45 bases in frame from base 1. Trimming takes 4 bases from V and 4 bases from J, and the germline ends sit 19 bases apart. Sequences DFQATT (CDR1) and SNEGSKA (CDR2) are obtained from the germline V gene (reference sequence). This chain joins TRBV20-1 to TRBJ2-5, with the D gene tentatively TRBD1 or TRBD2, based on 6 matching bases in each. Sequenced material: PBMCs or a T cell subset sorted from them (not recorded which). The clonotype comes from a man aged 18 to 29 who had mild COVID-19 (a few samples of this study predate the infection). The sample titles of this study are shuffled in the database, so cell type and time point are left out; the donor was told from shared clones. The CDR3 here reads CSAKKGGTTAETQYF. The nucleotides are TGCAGTGCTAAGAAAGGGGGGACAACAGCAGAGACCCAGTACTTC.